This T cell receptor (beta chain) was captured by sequencing in a study of PD-1 blockade in classical Hodgkin lymphoma. Study overall: Treatment was intravenous nivolumab, 3 mg/kg every 2 weeks, until progression. General observations from the study: Newly diagnosed patients reportedly trailed healthy donors in baseline TCR diversity. No one has yet defined what causes the repertoire differences, which may be disease activity or prior therapy.

Of note for this clone: Its antigen is as yet unknown.

Method: immunoSEQ multiplex PCR; TCRdb's copy keeps in-frame clones and lacks some. In the table there are about 32,000 clones, about 93% of which are singletons. This CDR3 has 16 amino acids. CDR1 and CDR2 (germline): MDHEN, SYDVKM. V lost 6 bases to trimming and J lost 7 bases; unmatched junction nucleotides: 11. Regarding time point: cycle 4 day 1 (C4D1), after around six weeks of nivolumab. All patients relapsed after autologous stem cell transplantation, and brentuximab vedotin exposure varied. Magnetic depletion of unwanted cells isolated CD4+ T cells from thawed PBMCs. Classification of best responses gave complete response, partial response or progressive disease.

The receptor was isolated from a human donor with classical Hodgkin lymphoma. The material sequenced was CD4+ T cells from blood, taken before the fourth cycle of nivolumab. The V gene is TRBV28, the J gene TRBJ1-5, with 11 bases matching TRBD1. The CDR3, as DNA: TGTGCCAGCAGCCCAGCCTTTGGGACAGGGGGGCAGCCCCAGCATTTT. It codes for CASSPAFGTGGQPQHF.